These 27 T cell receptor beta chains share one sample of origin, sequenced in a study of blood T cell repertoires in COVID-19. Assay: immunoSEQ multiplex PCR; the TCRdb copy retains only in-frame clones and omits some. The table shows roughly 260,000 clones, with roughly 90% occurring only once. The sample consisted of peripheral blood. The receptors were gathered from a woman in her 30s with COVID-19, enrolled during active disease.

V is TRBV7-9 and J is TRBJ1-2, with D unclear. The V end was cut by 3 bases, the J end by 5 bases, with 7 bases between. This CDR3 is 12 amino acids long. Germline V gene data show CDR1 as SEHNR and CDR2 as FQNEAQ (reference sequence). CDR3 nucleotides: TGTGCCAGCAGCTTCAAGGAGTATGGCTACACCTTC. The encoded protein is CASSFKEYGYTF.

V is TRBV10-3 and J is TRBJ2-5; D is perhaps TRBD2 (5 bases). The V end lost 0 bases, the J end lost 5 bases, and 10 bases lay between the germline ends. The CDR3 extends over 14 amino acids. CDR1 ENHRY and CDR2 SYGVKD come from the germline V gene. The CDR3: CAISESWRWETQYF. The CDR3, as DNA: TGTGCCATCAGTGAGTCGTGGAGGTGGGAGACCCAGTACTTC.

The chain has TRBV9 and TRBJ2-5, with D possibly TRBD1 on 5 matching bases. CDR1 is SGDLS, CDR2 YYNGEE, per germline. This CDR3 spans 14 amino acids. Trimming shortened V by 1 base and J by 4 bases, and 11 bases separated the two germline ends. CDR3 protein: CASSVSWQGETQYF. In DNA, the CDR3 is TGTGCCAGCAGCGTATCCTGGCAGGGAGAGACCCAGTACTTC.

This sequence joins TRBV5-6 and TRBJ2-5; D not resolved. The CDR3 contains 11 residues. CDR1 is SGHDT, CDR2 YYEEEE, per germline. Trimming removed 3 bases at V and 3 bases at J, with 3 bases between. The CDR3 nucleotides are TGTGCCAGCAGCTACAAAGAGACCCAGTACTTC. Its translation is CASSYKETQYF.

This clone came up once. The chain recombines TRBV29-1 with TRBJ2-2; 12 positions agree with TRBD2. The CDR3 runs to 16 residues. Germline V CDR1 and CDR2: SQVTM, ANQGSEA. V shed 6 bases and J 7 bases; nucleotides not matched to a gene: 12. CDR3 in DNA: TGCAGCGTCCTTCTAGCGGGAGGGCCGAGTGGCGGGGAGCTGTTTTTT. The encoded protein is CSVLLAGGPSGGELFF.

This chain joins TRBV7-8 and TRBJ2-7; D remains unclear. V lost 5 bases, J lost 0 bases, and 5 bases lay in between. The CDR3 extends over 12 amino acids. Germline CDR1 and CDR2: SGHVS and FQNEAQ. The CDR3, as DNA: TGTGCCAGCAGCCTGAGCTCCTACGAGCAGTACTTC. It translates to CASSLSSYEQYF.

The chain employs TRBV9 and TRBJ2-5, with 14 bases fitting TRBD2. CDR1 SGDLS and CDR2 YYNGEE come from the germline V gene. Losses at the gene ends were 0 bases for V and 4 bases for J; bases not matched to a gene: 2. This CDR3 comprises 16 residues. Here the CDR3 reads CASSVAGLAGVETQYF. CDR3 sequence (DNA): TGTGCCAGCAGCGTAGCGGGACTAGCGGGAGTAGAGACCCAGTACTTC.

The CDR3 protein is CSVVSQGDEQYF. CDR3 nucleotides: TGCAGCGTTGTTTCACAGGGGGACGAGCAGTACTTC. The chain joins TRBV29-1 to TRBJ2-7; the match to TRBD1 covers 8 bases. Germline V gene lookup returns CDR1 SQVTM and CDR2 ANQGSEA. The junction had 4 bases not matched to a gene; V was cut back by 4 bases and J by 5 bases. The CDR3 contains 12 residues.

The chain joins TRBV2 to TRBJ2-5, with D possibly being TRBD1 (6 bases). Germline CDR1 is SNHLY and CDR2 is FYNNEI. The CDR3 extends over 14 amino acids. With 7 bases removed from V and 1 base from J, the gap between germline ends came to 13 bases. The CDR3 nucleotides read TGTGCCAGCACTCTTGGACAGCTCCAAGAGACCCAGTACTTC. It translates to CASTLGQLQETQYF.

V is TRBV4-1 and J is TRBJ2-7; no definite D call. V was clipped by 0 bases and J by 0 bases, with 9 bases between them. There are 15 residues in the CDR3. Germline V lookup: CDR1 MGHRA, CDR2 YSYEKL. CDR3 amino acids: CASSQETMSSYEQYF. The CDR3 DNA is TGCGCCAGCAGCCAAGAAACAATGTCCTCCTACGAGCAGTACTTC.

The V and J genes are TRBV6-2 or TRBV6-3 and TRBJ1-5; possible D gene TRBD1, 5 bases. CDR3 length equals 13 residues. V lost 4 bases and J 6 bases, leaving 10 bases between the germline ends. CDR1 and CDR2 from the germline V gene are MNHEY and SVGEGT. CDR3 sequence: CASSFLGVQPQHF. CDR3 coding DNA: TGTGCCAGCAGTTTCCTAGGGGTTCAGCCCCAGCATTTT.

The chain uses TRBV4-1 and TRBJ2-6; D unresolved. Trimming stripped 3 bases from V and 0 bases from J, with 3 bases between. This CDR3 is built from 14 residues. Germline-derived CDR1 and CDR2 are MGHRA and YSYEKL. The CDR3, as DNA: TGCGCCAGCAGCCAGTACTCTGGGGCCAACGTCCTGACTTTC. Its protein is CASSQYSGANVLTF.

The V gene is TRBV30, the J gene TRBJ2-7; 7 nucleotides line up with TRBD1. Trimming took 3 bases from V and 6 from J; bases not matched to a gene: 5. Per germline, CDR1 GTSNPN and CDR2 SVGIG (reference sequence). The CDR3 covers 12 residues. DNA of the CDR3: TGTGCCTGGAGGAGCAGGGGGACCGAGCAGTACTTC. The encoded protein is CAWRSRGTEQYF.

The CDR3 sequence is CASSLSGTGLEKLFF. The CDR3 bases are TGTGCCAGCAGTCTTTCCGGGACTGGACTTGAAAAACTGTTTTTT. The chain links TRBV28 to TRBJ1-4; the D gene is possibly TRBD1 (5 bases). Germline V gene data show CDR1 as MDHEN and CDR2 as SYDVKM. This CDR3 is 15 amino acids long. Between the trimmed V and J ends, which lost 5 bases and 7 bases, there was a span of 17 bases.

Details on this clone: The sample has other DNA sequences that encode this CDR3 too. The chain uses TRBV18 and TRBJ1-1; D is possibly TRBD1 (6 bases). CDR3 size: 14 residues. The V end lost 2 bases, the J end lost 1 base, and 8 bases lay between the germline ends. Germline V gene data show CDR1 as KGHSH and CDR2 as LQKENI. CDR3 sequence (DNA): TGTGCCAGCTCACCATTGGACAGGAACACTGAAGCTTTCTTT. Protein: CASSPLDRNTEAFF.

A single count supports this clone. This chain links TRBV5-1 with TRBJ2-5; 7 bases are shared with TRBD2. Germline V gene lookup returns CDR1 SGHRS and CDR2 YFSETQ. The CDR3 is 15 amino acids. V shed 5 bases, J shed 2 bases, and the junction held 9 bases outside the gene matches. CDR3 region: CASSLSGTPQETQYF. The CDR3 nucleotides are TGCGCCAGCAGTCTCAGCGGGACCCCACAAGAGACCCAGTACTTC.

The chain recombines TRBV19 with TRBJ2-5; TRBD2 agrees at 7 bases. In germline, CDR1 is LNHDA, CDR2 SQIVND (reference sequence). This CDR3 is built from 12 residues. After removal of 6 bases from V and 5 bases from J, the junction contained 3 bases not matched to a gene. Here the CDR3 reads CASSPAGETQYF. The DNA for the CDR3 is TGTGCCAGTAGCCCAGCGGGGGAGACCCAGTACTTC.

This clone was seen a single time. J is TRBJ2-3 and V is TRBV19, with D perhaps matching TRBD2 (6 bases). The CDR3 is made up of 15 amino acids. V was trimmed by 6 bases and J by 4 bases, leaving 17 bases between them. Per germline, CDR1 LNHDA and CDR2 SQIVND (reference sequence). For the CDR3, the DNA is TGTGCCAGTAGCCAAGGCGGGGTCCAGGCAGATACGCAGTATTTT. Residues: CASSQGGVQADTQYF.

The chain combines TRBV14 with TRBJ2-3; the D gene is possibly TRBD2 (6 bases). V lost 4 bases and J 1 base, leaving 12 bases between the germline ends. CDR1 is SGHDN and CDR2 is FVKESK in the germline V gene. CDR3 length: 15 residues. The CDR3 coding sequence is TGTGCCAGCAGCCCCTTGGGGGAGGGCACAGATACGCAGTATTTT. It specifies CASSPLGEGTDTQYF. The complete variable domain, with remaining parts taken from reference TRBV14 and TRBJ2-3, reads EAGVTQFPSHSVIEKGQTVTLRCDPISGHDNLYWYRRVMGKEIKFLLHFVKESKQDESGMPNNRFLAERTGGTYSTLKVQPAELEDSGVYFCASSPLGEGTDTQYFGPGTRLTVL.

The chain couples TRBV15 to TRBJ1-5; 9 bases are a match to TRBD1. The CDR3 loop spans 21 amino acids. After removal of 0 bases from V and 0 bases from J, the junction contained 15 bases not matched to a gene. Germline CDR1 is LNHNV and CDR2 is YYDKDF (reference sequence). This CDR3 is CATSRDRRPGQGDISNQPQHF. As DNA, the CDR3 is TGTGCCACCAGCAGAGATAGAAGACCGGGACAGGGAGATATTAGCAATCAGCCCCAGCATTTT.

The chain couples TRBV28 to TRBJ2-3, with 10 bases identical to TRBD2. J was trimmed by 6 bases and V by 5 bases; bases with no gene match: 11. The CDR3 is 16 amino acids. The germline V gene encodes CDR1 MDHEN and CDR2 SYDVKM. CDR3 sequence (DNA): TGTGCCAGCAGTCCAGCTCTAGCGGGAGTCGGTGATACGCAGTATTTT. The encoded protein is CASSPALAGVGDTQYF.

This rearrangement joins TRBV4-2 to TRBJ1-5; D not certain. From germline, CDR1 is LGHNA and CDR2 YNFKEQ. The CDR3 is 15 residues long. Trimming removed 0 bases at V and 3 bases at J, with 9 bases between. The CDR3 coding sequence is TGTGCCAGCAGCCAAGATCCCAGATCCAATCAGCCCCAGCATTTT. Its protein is CASSQDPRSNQPQHF.

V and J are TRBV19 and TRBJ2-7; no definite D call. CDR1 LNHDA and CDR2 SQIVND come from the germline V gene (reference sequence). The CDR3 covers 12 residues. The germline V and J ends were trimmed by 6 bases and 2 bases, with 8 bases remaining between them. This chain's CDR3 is CASRNTPYEQYF. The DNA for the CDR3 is TGTGCCAGTAGGAACACCCCCTACGAGCAGTACTTC.

CDR3 region: CASSIAGGPANEQFF. CDR3 nucleotides: TGTGCCAGTAGTATAGCGGGAGGGCCCGCTAATGAGCAGTTCTTC. This rearrangement joins TRBV19 to TRBJ2-1; 8 positions match TRBD2. The junction had 6 bases not matched to a gene; V was cut back by 1 base and J by 7 bases. Germline assignment: CDR1 LNHDA and CDR2 SQIVND (reference sequence). The CDR3 length is 15 residues.

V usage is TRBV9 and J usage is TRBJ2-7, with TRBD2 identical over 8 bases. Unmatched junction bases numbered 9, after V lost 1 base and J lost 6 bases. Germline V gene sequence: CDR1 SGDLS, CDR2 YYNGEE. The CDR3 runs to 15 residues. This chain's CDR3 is CASSVSGGAPSEQYF. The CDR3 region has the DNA TGTGCCAGCAGCGTATCGGGGGGGGCCCCGAGCGAGCAGTACTTC.

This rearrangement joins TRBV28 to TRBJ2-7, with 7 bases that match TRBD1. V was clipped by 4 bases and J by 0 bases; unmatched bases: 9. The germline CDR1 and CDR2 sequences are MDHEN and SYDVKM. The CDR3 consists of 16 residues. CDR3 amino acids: CASSSVPWDSSYEQYF. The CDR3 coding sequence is TGTGCCAGCAGTTCGGTACCTTGGGACAGCTCCTACGAGCAGTACTTC.

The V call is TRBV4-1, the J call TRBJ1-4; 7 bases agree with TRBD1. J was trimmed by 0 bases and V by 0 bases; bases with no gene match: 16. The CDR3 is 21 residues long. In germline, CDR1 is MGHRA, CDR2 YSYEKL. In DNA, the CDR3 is TGCGCCAGCAGCCAAGATAGCGGGACAGTTGGTACACTGGCAACTAATGAAAAACTGTTTTTT. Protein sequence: CASSQDSGTVGTLATNEKLFF.